Shown below are 14 T cell receptor beta chains from a single sample sequenced in a study of T-cell memory formation after mild COVID-19. One entry per CDR3 protein results from TCRdb running MiXCR on the 5' RACE reads. The repertoire holds about 270,000 distinct CDR3 sequences, with approximately 19% as singletons. Sequences were obtained from PBMCs or a T cell subset sorted from them (not recorded which). The receptor source for this set is a man younger than 30 who had mild COVID-19 (a few samples of this study predate the infection). Cell type and time point are not known.

The genes are TRBV28 and TRBJ1-3; D possibly corresponds to TRBD1 (5 bases). Per germline, CDR1 MDHEN and CDR2 SYDVKM. The CDR3 is 13 residues long. The V end lost 8 bases, the J end lost 2 bases, and 10 bases lay between the germline ends. CDR3 protein: CASGRVAGNTIYF. CDR3 DNA sequence: TGTGCCAGCGGCAGGGTTGCTGGAAACACCATATATTTT.

The V and J genes are TRBV5-6 and TRBJ2-7; weak D call: TRBD2 (6 bases). This CDR3 has 13 residues. V lost 1 base to trimming and J lost 3 bases, with 8 bases between them. Germline V gene lookup returns CDR1 SGHDT and CDR2 YYEEEE. CDR3 sequence reads: CASSLWGVYEQYV. The CDR3 DNA reads as TGTGCCAGCAGCTTGTGGGGGGTCTACGAGCAGTACGTC.

In this sample, this clonotype turned up a few times. V and J are TRBV19 and TRBJ2-1; 11 bases line up with TRBD2. This CDR3 is 15 amino acids long. V lost 6 bases, J lost 6 bases, and 7 bases stayed unmatched. In germline, CDR1 is LNHDA, CDR2 SQIVND (reference sequence). Here the CDR3 reads CASRPGTSGFNEQFF. The CDR3 region has the DNA TGTGCCAGTAGACCCGGGACTAGCGGCTTCAATGAGCAGTTCTTC.

This clonotype was picked up many times. The chain employs TRBV24-1 and TRBJ2-7; possibly TRBD1 or TRBD2 for D (5 bases each). CDR1 and CDR2 from the germline V gene are KGHDR and SFDVKD. V was clipped by 5 bases and J by 3 bases, with 16 bases between them. This CDR3 spans 15 amino acids. CDR3 residues: CATSVEGRNLYEQYV. Here the CDR3 DNA reads TGTGCCACCAGTGTCGAGGGACGGAACCTCTACGAGCAGTACGTC.

This clonotype was seen at least ten times. The rearrangement joins TRBV7-2 to TRBJ1-3, with D hard to call. The V and J ends lost 0 bases and 1 base respectively, with 1 base between them. Looked up from germline, CDR1 is SGHTA and CDR2 is FQGNSA. This CDR3 region has 13 residues. The CDR3 DNA is TGTGCCAGCAGCTTAGCGTCTGGAAACACCATATATTTT. The encoded protein is CASSLASGNTIYF.

This clonotype was observed many times. The chain employs TRBV5-4 and TRBJ2-2; a weak D match, TRBD2 (6 bases). The germline gives CDR1 SGHNT, CDR2 YYREEE (reference sequence). The CDR3 has 13 residues. Trimming shortened V by 2 bases and J by 4 bases, and 6 bases separated the two germline ends. This chain's CDR3 is CASSFGGTGELFF. The CDR3, as DNA: TGTGCCAGCAGCTTCGGGGGCACCGGGGAGCTGTTTTTT.

This rearrangement joins TRBV29-1 to TRBJ2-5; D remains ambiguous. The CDR3 spans 12 residues. V lost 4 bases, J lost 1 base, and 7 bases lay in between. Germline loops: CDR1 SQVTM, CDR2 ANQGSEA. The CDR3 bases are TGCAGCGTTGGCGGCAGCCAAGAGACCCAGTACTTC. Translation gives CSVGGSQETQYF.

The table lists this clonotype with a few counts. The chain uses TRBV7-2 and TRBJ2-5; no reliable D call. Trimming left V 1 base short and J 4 bases short, with 7 bases between. CDR3 size: 13 residues. Germline V CDR1 and CDR2: SGHTA, FQGNSA. In DNA form, the CDR3 reads TGTGCCAGCAGCTTAGTACGGAGAGAGACCCAGTACTTC. Translated, it gives CASSLVRRETQYF.

This chain links TRBV6-5 with TRBJ2-3; D remains unclear. Per the germline V gene, CDR1 is MNHEY and CDR2 is SVGAGI. This CDR3 contains 12 residues. V lost 3 bases to trimming and J lost 6 bases, with 7 bases between them. The chain's CDR3 is CASSYNGDTQYF. CDR3 nucleotide sequence: TGTGCCAGCAGTTATAATGGGGATACGCAGTATTTT.

This chain uses TRBV28 with TRBJ2-2; D is uncertain. Germline V gene data show CDR1 as MDHEN and CDR2 as SYDVKM. This CDR3 comprises 13 residues. V lost 4 bases and J lost 5, with 8 bases in between. The CDR3 here is CASSSRTTGELFF. The CDR3, as DNA: TGTGCCAGCAGTTCCCGGACGACCGGGGAGCTGTTTTTT.

The chain carries TRBV4-2 and TRBJ1-2; D perhaps matches TRBD1 (5 bases). Germline values: CDR1 LGHNA, CDR2 YNFKEQ. The CDR3 runs 17 residues. V was trimmed by 1 base and J by 2 bases, leaving 17 bases between them. The CDR3 reads CASSQGALLAGNYGYTF. CDR3 in DNA: TGTGCCAGCAGCCAAGGGGCCCTTTTGGCAGGGAACTATGGCTACACCTTC.

This chain uses TRBV27 with TRBJ2-2; D gene ambiguous. The germline V gene has CDR1 MNHEY and CDR2 SMNVEV (reference sequence). V was shortened by 4 bases and J by 5 bases, with 8 bases between the two germline ends. This CDR3 contains 13 residues. The CDR3, as DNA: TGTGCCAGCAGTTCGATGTCAACCGGGGAGCTGTTTTTT. Encoded protein: CASSSMSTGELFF.

The genes are TRBV14 and TRBJ1-1; no reliable D call. V was cut by 4 bases and J by 1 base, with 7 bases left in between. Germline lookup yields CDR1 SGHDN and CDR2 FVKESK. The CDR3 spans 13 residues. CDR3 DNA sequence: TGTGCCAGCAGCCGACAAAGGAACACTGAAGCTTTCTTT. Protein: CASSRQRNTEAFF.

This clonotype was seen only a few times. The V gene is TRBV10-3, the J gene TRBJ2-3; the match to TRBD1 covers 7 bases. Germline-derived CDR1 and CDR2 are ENHRY and SYGVKD. The CDR3 extends over 16 amino acids. Trimming at V came to 8 bases and at J to 0 bases, leaving 11 bases not matched to a gene. Here the CDR3 reads CAIGRTTGASTDTQYF. The CDR3, as DNA: TGTGCCATCGGACGTACCACAGGGGCCAGCACAGATACGCAGTATTTT.